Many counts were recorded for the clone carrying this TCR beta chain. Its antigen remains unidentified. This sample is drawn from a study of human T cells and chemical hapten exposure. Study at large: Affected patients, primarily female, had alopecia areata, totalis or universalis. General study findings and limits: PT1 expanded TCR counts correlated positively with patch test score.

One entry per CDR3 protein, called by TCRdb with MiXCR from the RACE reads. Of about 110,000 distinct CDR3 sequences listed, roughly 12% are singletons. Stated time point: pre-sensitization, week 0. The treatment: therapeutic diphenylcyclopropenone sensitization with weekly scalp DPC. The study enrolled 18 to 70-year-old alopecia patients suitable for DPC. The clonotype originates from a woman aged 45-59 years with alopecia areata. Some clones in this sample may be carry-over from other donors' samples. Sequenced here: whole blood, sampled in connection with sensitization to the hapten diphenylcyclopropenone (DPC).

This CDR3 reads CASSPGTGGVDEQFF. The CDR3 nucleotides are TGTGCCAGCAGCCCGGGGACGGGCGGTGTAGATGAGCAGTTCTTC. V gene TRBV7-9 combines with J gene TRBJ2-1; tentatively, D is TRBD1 or TRBD2 (5 bases each). This CDR3 comprises 15 residues. Germline CDR1 SEHNR, CDR2 FQNEAQ (reference sequence). Trimming removed 5 bases from V and 8 bases from J, with 19 bases in between.